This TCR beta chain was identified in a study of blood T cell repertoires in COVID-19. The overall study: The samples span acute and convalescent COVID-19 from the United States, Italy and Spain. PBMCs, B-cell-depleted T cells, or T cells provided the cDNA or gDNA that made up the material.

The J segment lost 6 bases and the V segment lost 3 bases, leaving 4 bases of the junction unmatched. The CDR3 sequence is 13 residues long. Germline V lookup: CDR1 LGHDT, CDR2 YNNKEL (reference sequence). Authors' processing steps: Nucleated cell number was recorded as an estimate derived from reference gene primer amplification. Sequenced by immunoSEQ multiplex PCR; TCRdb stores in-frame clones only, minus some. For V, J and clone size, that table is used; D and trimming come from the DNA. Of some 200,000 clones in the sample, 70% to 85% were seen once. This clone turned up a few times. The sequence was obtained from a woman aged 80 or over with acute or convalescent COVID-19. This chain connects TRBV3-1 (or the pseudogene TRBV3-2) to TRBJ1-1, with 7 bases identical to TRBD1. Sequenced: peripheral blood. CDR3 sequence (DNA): TGTGCCAGCAGCCAGGGACAGAAGGCTGAAGCTTTCTTT. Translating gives CASSQGQKAEAFF.